Here is one T cell receptor beta chain with its context. Its antigen is not yet known. No much larger clonotype is one base removed from it; base qualities were not supplied. Moderately to severely active disease, a Clinical Activity Score of at least 3, a NOSPECS grade of at least 4, and a duration under 3 months were present in ophthalmopathy patients. Exclusion was applied to patients with uncontrolled infections, other autoimmune diseases, pregnancy or lactation. Diagnoses were based on clinical symptoms, serum thyroxine and TRAb, thyroid ultrasound and orbital computed tomography. PBMCs were separated from approximately 9.9 ml of fresh peripheral blood using Ficoll-Paque density gradient centrifugation. Trizol reagent was used to extract total RNA, and RNA quality was then checked on an Agilent 2100 Bioanalyzer. The data are from a study of T cells in Graves' hyperthyroidism and ophthalmopathy (dated by TCRdb to the late 2010s). Study-level background: Peripheral blood was sampled at the time of initial diagnosis, prior to any treatment. TCR V-J signatures able to tell the groups apart were searched for in a discovery cohort of approximately 95 patients, of whom more than 40 had Graves' ophthalmopathy and around 56 had stable Graves' hyperthyroidism. Prospective prediction of ophthalmopathy was tested in an independent validation cohort of about 19 hyperthyroidism patients and 17 patients who later progressed to ophthalmopathy. The 75 to 100 discovery patients were randomly split 7:3 into training and test sets. In addition, the study compared T-cell repertoires in thyroid tissue and in blood from over 5 Graves' hyperthyroidism patients. After blood sampling, hyperthyroidism patients were treated with methimazole at a starting dose of 30 mg daily, and ophthalmopathy patients were treated with high-dose intravenous methylprednisolone. TCR Vbeta CDR3 sequencing of 120 to 150 peripheral blood samples (approximately 44 ophthalmopathy, under 80 hyperthyroidism and some 17 progressor patients) is reported in the paper. The investigation overall reported the following: In validation, the model predicted progression to ophthalmopathy with approximately 71% sensitivity and around 72% specificity, a median of 6.5 months before onset. In cross-validation, a model built on a 13 V-J signature told ophthalmopathy apart from stable hyperthyroidism with roughly 87% sensitivity and roughly 81% specificity, and in testing the same model reached 80%/75%. Most expanded thyroid clonotypes (frequency above 0.001) were also detected in blood, a finding suggesting that blood repertoires may reflect thyroid immune responses. No statistical method was used to fix the sample size in advance, and group allocation was not hidden from the investigators.

TCR beta CDR3 regions were amplified from RNA transcripts. For the first round of RT-PCR on the TCR CDR3, the HTBI primer set was used together with the Qiagen OneStep RT-PCR kit. A second multiplex PCR round built the libraries, followed by size selection and purification. Libraries were sequenced paired-end with 100 bp reads on an Illumina HiSeq2000. As for the original processing: Raw data were processed with SOAPnuke, discarding reads with adapters, uncalled bases, mean Phred below 15, or no exact constant-primer or identifier match. High-quality paired reads were merged with COPE v1.2.5, and unique nucleotide sequences were defined as clonotypes. Clonotypes were aligned to IMGT TRBV, TRBD and TRBJ reference segments using MiTCR v1.1. Only V-J combinations with frequency above 0.0001, covering 99% to 99.2% of repertoires, were analysed. The TCS score was defined as the ratio of F50 (clonal expansion) to E x V (chaos), calculated using BLOSUM62-based TCRdist between CDR3 peptides within each V-J. Welch's t-statistics and random forest reduced fewer than 600 V-J features to about 13, which were used in a naive Bayes classifier (R e1071). TCRdb took the public reads, trimmed them with fastp at Q25, ran MiXCR for clone calling and kept in-frame beta chains. One record per CDR3 amino acid sequence lists the most common genes and DNA. TCRdb, not the original authors, processed these V and J calls. The sample yields some 320,000 distinct CDR3 sequences; around 15% were counted once. The top ten clonotypes cover roughly 35% of the sample.

The germline V gene provides CDR1 SGHTA and CDR2 FQGNSA. Germline trimming amounts to 5 bases on V and 7 bases on J, with 10 as the count of junction bases outside the gene matches. Reading from cysteine to phenylalanine, the CDR3 counts 14 amino acids. The kept DNA is CDR3 alone, 42 bases in frame from the first base. Here the chain combines TRBV7-2 and TRBJ1-2; 7 bases in between match TRBD1. This clonotype originated in a woman in her 40s with Graves' ophthalmopathy. Sequencing was performed on blood. The DNA is TGTGCCAGCAGCCCCGGACAGGTCGGGCTTGGCTACACCTTC. It translates to CASSPGQVGLGYTF.